Sequencing of this T cell receptor (beta chain) was carried out in a study of blood T cell repertoires in COVID-19. Measured with immunoSEQ multiplex PCR; TCRdb has only the in-frame clones, and not every one. The sample lists about 170,000 clones, about 83% occurring once. Sequencing was carried out using peripheral blood. This receptor was taken from an elderly woman with acute or convalescent COVID-19.

The CDR3 sequence: CASSPQQGGSYEQYF. CDR3 coding DNA: TGTGCCAGCAGCCCCCAACAGGGGGGATCCTACGAGCAGTACTTC. The chain carries TRBV5-4 and TRBJ2-7, with 8 bases fitting TRBD1. This CDR3 has 15 residues. With V trimmed by 4 bases and J by 1 base, 7 bases remained unmatched. Germline V gene data show CDR1 as SGHNT and CDR2 as YYREEE (reference sequence).